This T cell receptor (beta chain) was documented in a study of patients with pleural tuberculosis. This clonotype has a count of ten or more. One entry per CDR3 protein results from TCRdb running MiXCR on the reads. The profile shows tens of thousands of distinct CDR3 sequences, about 7.3% of them singletons. Deletions cut 1 base from V and 1 base from J, with 4 bases between. This CDR3 is 13 amino acids long. Germline V lookup: CDR1 SGHVS, CDR2 FQNEAQ. This clonotype originated in a human donor with pleural tuberculosis. The chain is built from TRBV7-8 and TRBJ1-2; D is uncertain. The CDR3 nucleotides read TGTGCCAGCAGCTTAGAGGTTAACTATGGCTACACCTTC. This sequence encodes CASSLEVNYGYTF. The full variable domain, rest sourced from reference TRBV7-8 and TRBJ1-2, is GAGVSQSPRYKVAKRGQDVALRCDPISGHVSLFWYQQALGQGPEFLTYFQNEAQLDKSGLPSDRFFAERPEGSVSTLKIQRTQQEDSAVYLCASSLEVNYGYTFGSGTRLTVV.